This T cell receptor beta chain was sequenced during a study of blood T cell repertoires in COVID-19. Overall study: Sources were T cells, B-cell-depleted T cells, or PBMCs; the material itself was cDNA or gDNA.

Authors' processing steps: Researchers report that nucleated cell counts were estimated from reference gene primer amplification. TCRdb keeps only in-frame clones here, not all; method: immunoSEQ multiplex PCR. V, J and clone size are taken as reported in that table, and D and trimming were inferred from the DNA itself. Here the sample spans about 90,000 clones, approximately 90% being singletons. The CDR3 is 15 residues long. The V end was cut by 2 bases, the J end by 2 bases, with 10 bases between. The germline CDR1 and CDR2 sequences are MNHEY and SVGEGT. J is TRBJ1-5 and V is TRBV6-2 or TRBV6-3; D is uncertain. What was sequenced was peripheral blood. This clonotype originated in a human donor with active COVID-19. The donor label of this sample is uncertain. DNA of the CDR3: TGTGCCAGCAGTTACGAGAGGGTAGGCAATCAGCCCCAGCATTTT. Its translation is CASSYERVGNQPQHF.